Below, 5 T cell receptor beta chains from the same sample are listed, as sequenced in a study of CD8+CD57+ T cells in acquired aplastic anemia. Sequencing involved patients with CD8+CD57+ cell expansion previously shown by flow cytometry. Genomic DNA templated the TCR beta VDJ and CDR3 profiling. TCRdb re-analysed the reads in MiXCR, keeping a single row per CDR3 protein. The sample carries more than 95,000 distinct CDR3 sequences, about 43% recorded once. The sequenced sample was sorted CD4+, CD8+, or CD8+CD57+ T cells (not recorded which) from PBMCs. Receptors originate from a human donor with aplastic anemia.

This clonotype showed up many times. The J gene is TRBJ2-7, the V gene TRBV2; unclear D gene. With 2 bases removed from V and 2 bases from J, the gap between germline ends came to 1 base. Looked up from germline, CDR1 is SNHLY and CDR2 is FYNNEI. CDR3 length: 11 amino acids. The CDR3 loop reads CASSEPYEQYF. The CDR3 DNA is TGTGCCAGCAGTGAACCCTACGAGCAGTACTTC. The whole variable domain, remainder taken from reference TRBV2 and TRBJ2-7, is EPEVTQTPSHQVTQMGQEVILRCVPISNHLYFYWYRQILGQKVEFLVSFYNNEISEKSEIFDDQFSVERPDGSNFTLKIRSTKLEDSAMYFCASSEPYEQYFGPGTRLTVT.

This clonotype showed up many times. V and J are TRBV6-1 and TRBJ2-7, with 12 bases that match TRBD1. V lost 6 bases and J lost 4; bases outside the gene matches: 4. Per germline, CDR1 MNHNS and CDR2 SASEGT. This CDR3 contains 14 residues. The CDR3 nucleotides are TGTGCCAGCAGAAGGGGACAGGGGGCTTACGAGCAGTACTTC. This encodes CASRRGQGAYEQYF.

In its sample, this clonotype was seen many times. The CDR3: CASSKGAKGEGYTF. DNA of the CDR3: TGCGCCAGCAGCAAGGGGGCGAAAGGAGAGGGCTACACCTTC. The chain links TRBV5-1 to TRBJ1-2; TRBD1 matches at 7 bases. CDR1 and CDR2 (germline): SGHRS, YFSETQ. V shed 4 bases, J shed 8 bases, and the junction held 11 bases outside the gene matches. The CDR3 is made up of 14 amino acids.

The chain recombines TRBV7-9 with TRBJ2-5; 7 bases are a match to TRBD2. Germline-derived CDR1 and CDR2 are SEHNR and FQNEAQ (reference sequence). The CDR3 is made up of 15 amino acids. Trimming removed 3 bases from V and 5 bases from J; junction bases left unmatched: 9. The CDR3 sequence is CASSFAGVGRETQYF. The CDR3 region has the DNA TGTGCCAGCAGCTTTGCGGGGGTTGGAAGGGAGACCCAGTACTTC.

This clonotype was recorded only once. The V and J genes are TRBV29-1 and TRBJ2-7; D not certain. Trimming took off 8 bases at V and 2 bases at J, with 25 bases between the two ends. This CDR3 is 16 amino acids long. The V gene's germline CDR1 is SQVTM and CDR2 ANQGSEA. CDR3 amino acids: CSQEVVKGLAPYEQYF. Written as DNA, the CDR3 is TGCAGCCAAGAGGTCGTCAAGGGCCTGGCCCCCTACGAGCAGTACTTC.